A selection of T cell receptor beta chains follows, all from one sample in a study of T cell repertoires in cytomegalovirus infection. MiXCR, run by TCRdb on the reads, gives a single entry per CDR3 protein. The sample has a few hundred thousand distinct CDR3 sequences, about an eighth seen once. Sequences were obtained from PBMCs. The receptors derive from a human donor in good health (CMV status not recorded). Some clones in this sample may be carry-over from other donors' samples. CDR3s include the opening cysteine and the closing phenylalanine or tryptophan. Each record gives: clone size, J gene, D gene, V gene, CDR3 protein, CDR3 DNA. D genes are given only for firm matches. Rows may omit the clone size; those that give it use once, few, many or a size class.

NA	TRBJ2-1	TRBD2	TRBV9	CASSATGTNYNEQFF	TGTGCCAGCAGCGCCACCGGGACTAACTACAATGAGCAGTTCTTC
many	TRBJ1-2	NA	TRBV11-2	CASKKTASLSYGYTF	TGTGCCAGCAAAAAAACAGCGTCCTTAAGCTATGGCTACACCTTC
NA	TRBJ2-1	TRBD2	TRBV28	CASRFSGRTLYNEQFF	TGTGCCAGCAGATTTAGCGGGAGGACCCTTTACAATGAGCAGTTCTTC
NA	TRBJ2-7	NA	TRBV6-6	CASSYSGGGRQSSYEQYF	TGTGCCAGCAGTTACTCGGGGGGAGGAAGGCAAAGCTCCTACGAGCAGTACTTC
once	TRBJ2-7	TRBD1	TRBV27	CASSRRTGTVHEQYF	TGTGCCAGCTCCCGCCGGACAGGGACGGTCCACGAGCAGTACTTC
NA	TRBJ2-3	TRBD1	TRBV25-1	CASSGGQGVSDTQYF	TGTGCCAGCAGTGGGGGACAGGGAGTTTCAGATACGCAGTATTTT
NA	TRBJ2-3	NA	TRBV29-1	CSVRKGADTQYF	TGCAGCGTTAGGAAGGGGGCAGATACGCAGTATTTT
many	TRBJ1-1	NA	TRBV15	CATSGEGSTHTEAFF	TGTGCCACCAGCGGGGAGGGGTCGACACACACTGAAGCTTTCTTT
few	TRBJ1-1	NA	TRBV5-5	CASSLAIALNTEAFF	TGTGCCAGCAGCTTGGCGATTGCGTTGAACACTGAAGCTTTCTTT
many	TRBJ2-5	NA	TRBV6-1	CASSEVWGTYQETQYF	TGTGCCAGCAGTGAAGTCTGGGGGACATACCAAGAGACCCAGTACTTC
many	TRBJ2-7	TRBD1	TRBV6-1	CASTGTGRAYEQYF	TGTGCCAGCACCGGGACAGGGCGGGCCTACGAGCAGTACTTC
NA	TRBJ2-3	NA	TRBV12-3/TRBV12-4	CASSPTATGDTQYF	TGTGCCAGCAGCCCAACCGCAACAGGCGATACGCAGTATTTT
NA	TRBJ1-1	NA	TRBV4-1	CASSPSRANTEAFF	TGTGCCAGCAGCCCCTCAAGGGCAAACACTGAAGCTTTCTTT
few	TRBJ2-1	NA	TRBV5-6	CASSVPGTYNEQFF	TGTGCCAGCAGCGTGCCCGGGACTTACAATGAGCAGTTCTTC
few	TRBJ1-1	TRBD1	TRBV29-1	CSVERQGLLNTEAFF	TGCAGCGTTGAAAGACAGGGGCTGTTGAACACTGAAGCTTTCTTT
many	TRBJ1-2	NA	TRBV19	CASSAEGLPYGYTF	TGTGCCAGTAGTGCGGAGGGACTACCCTATGGCTACACCTTC
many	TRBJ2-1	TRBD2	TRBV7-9	CASSSTSGGAYNEQFF	TGTGCCAGCAGCTCAACTAGCGGGGGGGCCTACAATGAGCAGTTCTTC
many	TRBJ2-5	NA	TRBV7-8	CASSPRRSLPETQYF	TGTGCCAGCAGCCCCAGACGCAGTTTACCAGAGACCCAGTACTTC
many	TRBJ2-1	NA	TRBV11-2	CASTTSGEQFF	TGTGCCAGCACAACGTCCGGTGAGCAGTTCTTC
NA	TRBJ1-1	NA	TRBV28	CASSQPRASANTEAIF	TGTGCCAGCAGTCAACCCAGGGCCTCCGCGAACACTGAAGCTATCTTT
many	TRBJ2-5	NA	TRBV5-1	CASTQEGRPGETQYF	TGCGCCAGCACCCAGGAGGGGAGGCCGGGGGAGACCCAGTACTTC
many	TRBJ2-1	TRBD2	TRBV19	CASRVSGSSYNEQFF	TGTGCCAGTAGGGTTAGCGGGAGCTCCTACAATGAGCAGTTCTTC
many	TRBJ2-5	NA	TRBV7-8	CASSLARRETQYF	TGTGCCAGCAGCTTAGCGCGACGAGAGACCCAGTACTTC
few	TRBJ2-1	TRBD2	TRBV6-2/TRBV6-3	CASNWDRVSSGRYEQFF	TGTGCCAGCAACTGGGACAGAGTTTCTAGCGGGAGGTATGAGCAGTTCTTC
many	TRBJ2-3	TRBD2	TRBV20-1	CSARDRSSGNTDTQYF	TGCAGTGCTAGAGATCGTTCTAGCGGGAACACAGATACGCAGTATTTT
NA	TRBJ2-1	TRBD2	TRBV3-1	CASSQASGGAEQFF	TGTGCCAGCAGCCAGGCTAGCGGGGGGGCGGAGCAGTTCTTC
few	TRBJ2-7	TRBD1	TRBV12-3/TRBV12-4	CASSPEGARYEQYF	TGTGCCAGCAGCCCCGAGGGGGCCCGATACGAGCAGTACTTC
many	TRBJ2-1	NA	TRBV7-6	CASSLVRRSSYNEQFF	TGTGCCAGCAGCTTAGTTCGCCGGAGTTCCTACAATGAGCAGTTCTTC
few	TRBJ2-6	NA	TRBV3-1	CASSQGWANVLTF	TGTGCCAGCAGCCAAGGGTGGGCCAACGTCCTGACTTTC
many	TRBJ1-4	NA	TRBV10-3	CAISESGTNEKLFF	TGTGCCATCAGTGAAAGTGGAACTAATGAAAAACTGTTTTTT
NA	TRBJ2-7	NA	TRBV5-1	CASSLDGLGYEQYF	TGCGCCAGCAGCTTGGACGGGTTGGGATACGAGCAGTACTTC
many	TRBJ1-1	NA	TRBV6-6	CASSYGVEGTEAFF	TGTGCCAGCAGTTACGGGGTGGAGGGCACTGAAGCTTTCTTT
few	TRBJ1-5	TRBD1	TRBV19	CASKQTGGYQPQHF	TGTGCCAGTAAACAGACAGGGGGCTATCAGCCCCAGCATTTT
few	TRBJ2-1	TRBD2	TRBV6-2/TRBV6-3	CASSPRVRSGVPLQFF	TGTGCCAGCAGCCCCCGAGTAAGAAGCGGGGTTCCATTGCAGTTCTTC
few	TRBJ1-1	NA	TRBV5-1	CASSPGQPGANTEAFF	TGCGCCAGCAGCCCCGGACAGCCCGGGGCTAACACTGAAGCTTTCTTT
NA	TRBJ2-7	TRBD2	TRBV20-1	CSARVIAGGSYEQYF	TGCAGTGCTAGAGTGATTGCGGGAGGCTCCTACGAGCAGTACTTC
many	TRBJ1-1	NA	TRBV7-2	CASSIRGGTEAFF	TGTGCCAGTAGTATCCGGGGGGGCACTGAAGCTTTCTTT
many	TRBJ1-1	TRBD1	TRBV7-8	CASSSMDRVAAFF	TGTGCCAGCAGCTCCATGGACAGGGTTGCCGCTTTCTTT
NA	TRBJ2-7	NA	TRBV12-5	CASAPQLYEQYF	TGTGCTAGTGCCCCTCAGCTATACGAGCAGTACTTC
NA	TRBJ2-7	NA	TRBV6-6	CASSYPIAGVEGVEQYF	TGTGCCAGCAGTTACCCGATTGCAGGCGTCGAGGGGGTTGAGCAGTACTTC
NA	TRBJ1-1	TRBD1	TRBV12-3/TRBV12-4	CASSSNMGQGGTEAFF	TGTGCCAGCAGTTCGAATATGGGACAGGGAGGAACTGAAGCTTTCTTT
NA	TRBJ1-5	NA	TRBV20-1	CSARQIVGMNQPQHF	TGCAGTGCGAGACAGATTGTCGGGATGAATCAGCCCCAGCATTTT
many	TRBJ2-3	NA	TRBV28	CASSWGRGDTQYF	TGTGCCAGCAGTTGGGGGAGAGGGGATACGCAGTATTTT